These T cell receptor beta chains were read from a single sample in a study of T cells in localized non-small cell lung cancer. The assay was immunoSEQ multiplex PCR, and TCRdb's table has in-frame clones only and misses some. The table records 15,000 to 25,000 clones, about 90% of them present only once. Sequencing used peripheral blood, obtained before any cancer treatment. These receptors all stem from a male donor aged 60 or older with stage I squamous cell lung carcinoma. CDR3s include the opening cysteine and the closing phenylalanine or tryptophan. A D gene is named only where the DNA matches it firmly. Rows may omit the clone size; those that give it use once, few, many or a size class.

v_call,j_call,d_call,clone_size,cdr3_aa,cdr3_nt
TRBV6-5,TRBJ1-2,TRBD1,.,CASSWDRERGYTF,TGTGCCAGCAGCTGGGACAGGGAGCGTGGCTACACCTTC
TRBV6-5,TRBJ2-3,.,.,CASSYQPLTGMDTQYF,TGTGCCAGCAGTTACCAGCCGCTTACCGGGATGGATACGCAGTATTTT
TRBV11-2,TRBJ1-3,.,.,CASSPLVGSGNTIYF,TGTGCCAGCAGCCCCCTGGTCGGCTCTGGAAACACCATATATTTT
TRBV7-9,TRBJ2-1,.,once,CASSLGGVSYNEQFF,TGTGCCAGCAGCTTAGGAGGGGTTTCCTACAATGAGCAGTTCTTC
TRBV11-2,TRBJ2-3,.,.,CASSWGDTQYF,TGTGCCAGCAGCTGGGGAGATACGCAGTATTTT
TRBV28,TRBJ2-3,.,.,CASSSPEVAYTDTQYF,TGTGCCAGCAGCTCCCCCGAGGTAGCCTACACAGATACGCAGTATTTT
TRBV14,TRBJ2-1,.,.,CASRGGQRYNEQFF,TGTGCCAGCAGGGGAGGACAGAGGTACAATGAGCAGTTCTTC
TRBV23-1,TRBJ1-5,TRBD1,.,CASRWGQGIGQPQHF,TGCGCCAGCAGGTGGGGACAGGGGATCGGTCAGCCCCAGCATTTT
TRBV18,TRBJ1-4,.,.,CASSGQPTNEKLFF,TGTGCCAGCTCAGGACAACCAACTAATGAAAAACTGTTTTTT
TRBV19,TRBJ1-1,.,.,CASSIDSMGNTEAFF,TGTGCCAGTAGTATAGATTCTATGGGGAACACTGAAGCTTTCTTT
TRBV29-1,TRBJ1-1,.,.,CSVDRAGGTEAFF,TGCAGCGTTGACAGGGCGGGCGGCACTGAAGCTTTCTTT
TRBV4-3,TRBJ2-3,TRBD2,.,CASSQEFARLAGVADTQYF,TGCGCCAGCAGCCAAGAGTTCGCTCGACTAGCGGGAGTGGCAGATACGCAGTATTTT
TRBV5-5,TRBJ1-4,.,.,CASSLRGGDEKLFF,TGTGCCAGCAGCTTGAGAGGAGGGGATGAAAAACTGTTTTTT
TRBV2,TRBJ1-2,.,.,CASSEGYGYTF,TGTGCCAGCAGTGAGGGTTATGGCTACACCTTC
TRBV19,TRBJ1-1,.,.,CASRYRQEGRNTEAFF,TGTGCCAGTAGATATCGACAGGAGGGGAGGAACACTGAAGCTTTCTTT
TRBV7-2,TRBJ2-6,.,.,CASSLLSLGSGANVLTF,TGTGCCAGCAGCCTTCTGTCCCTTGGCTCTGGGGCCAACGTCCTGACTTTC
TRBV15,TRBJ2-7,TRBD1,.,CATSRDRTGLYEQYF,TGTGCCACCAGCAGAGATAGGACAGGGCTCTACGAGCAGTACTTC
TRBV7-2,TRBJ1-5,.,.,CASSLFGNQPQHF,TGTGCCAGCAGCTTATTTGGAAATCAGCCCCAGCATTTT
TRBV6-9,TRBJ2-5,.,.,CASSYYLFETQYF,TGTGCCAGCAGTTACTATCTTTTTGAGACCCAGTACTTC
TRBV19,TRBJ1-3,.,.,CASRKAGSGNTIYF,TGTGCCAGCCGGAAAGCAGGTTCTGGAAACACCATATATTTT
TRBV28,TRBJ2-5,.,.,CASSQTPIKETQYF,TGTGCCAGCAGCCAAACCCCCATTAAAGAGACCCAGTACTTC
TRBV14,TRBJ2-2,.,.,CASSAPVGSRNTGELFF,TGTGCCAGCAGCGCACCGGTGGGGTCTCGGAACACCGGGGAGCTGTTTTTT
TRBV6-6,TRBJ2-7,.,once,CASSKKDREGYEQYF,TGTGCCAGCAGTAAAAAGGACAGGGAGGGCTACGAGCAGTACTTC
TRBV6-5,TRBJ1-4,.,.,CASRLGIHAEKLFF,TGTGCCAGCAGACTCGGAATACATGCAGAAAAACTGTTTTTT
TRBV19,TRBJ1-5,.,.,CASSIDRDQPQHF,TGTGCCAGTAGTATAGACAGGGATCAGCCCCAGCATTTT
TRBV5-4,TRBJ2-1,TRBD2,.,CASSWDYSSYNEQFF,TGTGCCAGCAGCTGGGACTACAGCTCCTACAATGAGCAGTTCTTC
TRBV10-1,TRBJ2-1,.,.,CASSPGSYNEQFF,TGCGCCAGCAGTCCCGGGAGCTACAATGAGCAGTTCTTC
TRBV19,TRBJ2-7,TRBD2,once,CASSRTSGDSYEQYF,TGTGCCAGTAGTAGGACTAGCGGAGATTCCTACGAGCAGTACTTC
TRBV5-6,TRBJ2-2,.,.,CASSLGPRPTGELFF,TGTGCCAGCAGCTTGGGGCCGAGGCCCACCGGGGAGCTGTTTTTT
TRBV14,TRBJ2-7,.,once,CASSPAGYEQYF,TGTGCCAGCAGCCCCGCAGGTTACGAGCAGTACTTC
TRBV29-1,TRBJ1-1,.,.,CSVEGQGVEAFF,TGCAGCGTTGAGGGGCAGGGAGTTGAAGCTTTCTTT
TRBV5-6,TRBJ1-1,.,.,CASSPQGLYTEAFF,TGTGCCAGCAGCCCGCAGGGGTTGTACACTGAAGCTTTCTTT
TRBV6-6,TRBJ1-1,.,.,CASSRRLNTEAFF,TGTGCCAGCAGCCGTAGACTGAACACTGAAGCTTTCTTT
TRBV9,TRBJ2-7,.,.,CASQNGSSYEQYF,TGTGCCAGCCAGAACGGCAGCTCCTACGAGCAGTACTTC
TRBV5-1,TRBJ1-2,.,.,CASSLVTGNNYGYTF,TGCGCCAGCAGCTTGGTCACGGGTAATAACTATGGCTACACCTTC
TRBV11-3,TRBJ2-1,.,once,CASSSGTYNEQFF,TGTGCCAGCAGCTCTGGGACTTATAATGAGCAGTTCTTC
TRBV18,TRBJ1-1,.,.,CASSPVRESNTEAFF,TGTGCCAGCTCACCGGTCCGCGAGAGTAACACTGAAGCTTTCTTT
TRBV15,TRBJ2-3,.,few,CATSRDLDGAGTQYF,TGTGCCACCAGCAGAGATCTCGACGGAGCGGGTACGCAGTATTTT
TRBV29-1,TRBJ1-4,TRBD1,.,CSGRDRDNEKLFF,TGCAGCGGACGGGACAGAGATAATGAAAAACTGTTTTTT
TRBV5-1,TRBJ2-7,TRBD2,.,CASSLGLAGVYEQYF,TGCGCCAGCAGCTTGGGCTTGGCGGGAGTCTACGAGCAGTACTTC
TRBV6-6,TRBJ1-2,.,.,CASTYSSWTDGYTF,TGTGCCAGCACCTACTCAAGTTGGACGGATGGCTACACCTTC
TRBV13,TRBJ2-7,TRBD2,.,CASSFGLAGGHPYEQYF,TGTGCCAGCAGCTTCGGACTAGCGGGAGGGCACCCCTACGAGCAGTACTTC
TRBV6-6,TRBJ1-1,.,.,CASSHPGTFNTEAFF,TGTGCCAGCAGCCACCCCGGGACCTTCAACACTGAAGCTTTCTTT
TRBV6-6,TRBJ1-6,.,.,CASNTGLPPPPLHF,TGTGCCAGCAACACGGGATTACCTCCTCCACCCCTCCACTTT